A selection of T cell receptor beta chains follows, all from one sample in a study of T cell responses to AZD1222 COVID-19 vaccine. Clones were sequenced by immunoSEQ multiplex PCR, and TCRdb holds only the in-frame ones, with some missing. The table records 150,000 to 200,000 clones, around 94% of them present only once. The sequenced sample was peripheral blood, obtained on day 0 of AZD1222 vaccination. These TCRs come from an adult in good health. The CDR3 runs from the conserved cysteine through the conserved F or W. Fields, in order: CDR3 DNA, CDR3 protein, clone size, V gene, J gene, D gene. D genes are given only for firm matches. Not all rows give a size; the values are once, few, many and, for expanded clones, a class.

cdr3_nt: TGTGCCAGCAGCCCCCGAGAGAATCAGCCCCAGCATTTT
cdr3_aa: CASSPRENQPQHF
clone_size: NA
v_call: TRBV11-2
j_call: TRBJ1-5
d_call: NA

cdr3_nt: TGTGCCAGCAGTGCTCTGGGAAGGAATCAGCCCCAGCATTTT
cdr3_aa: CASSALGRNQPQHF
clone_size: NA
v_call: TRBV27
j_call: TRBJ1-5
d_call: NA

cdr3_nt: TGTGCCAGCAGCTTAAAACGGGGAGATGGAGATACGCAGTATTTT
cdr3_aa: CASSLKRGDGDTQYF
clone_size: NA
v_call: TRBV7-3
j_call: TRBJ2-3
d_call: NA

cdr3_nt: TGCGCCAGCAGTTCAGGGACTAGCGGCCTCTACGAGCAGTACTTC
cdr3_aa: CASSSGTSGLYEQYF
clone_size: NA
v_call: TRBV5-1
j_call: TRBJ2-7
d_call: TRBD2

cdr3_nt: TGTGCCTGGAGTGTACCAGGGGCAGTACAGCCCCAGCATTTT
cdr3_aa: CAWSVPGAVQPQHF
clone_size: NA
v_call: TRBV30
j_call: TRBJ1-5
d_call: NA

cdr3_nt: TGTGCCAGCAGCTTAGATCGGAGATACACCGGGGAGCTGTTTTTT
cdr3_aa: CASSLDRRYTGELFF
clone_size: NA
v_call: TRBV11-2
j_call: TRBJ2-2
d_call: NA

cdr3_nt: TGTGCCAGCAGCTTCGAAAGCGGGAGAGGGGCCGGGGAGCTGTTTTTT
cdr3_aa: CASSFESGRGAGELFF
clone_size: NA
v_call: TRBV7-2
j_call: TRBJ2-2
d_call: TRBD2

cdr3_nt: TGTGCCAGCAGAGGGACTAGCGGTACCGGGGAGCTGTTTTTT
cdr3_aa: CASRGTSGTGELFF
clone_size: NA
v_call: TRBV7-9
j_call: TRBJ2-2
d_call: TRBD2

cdr3_nt: TGTGCCTGGAGTAAGCGGACAGGGGGGAATGAAAAACTGTTTTTT
cdr3_aa: CAWSKRTGGNEKLFF
clone_size: NA
v_call: TRBV30
j_call: TRBJ1-4
d_call: TRBD1

cdr3_nt: TGCGCCAGCAGGCAGACTAGCGGGAGTTACTACGAGCAGTACTTC
cdr3_aa: CASRQTSGSYYEQYF
clone_size: NA
v_call: TRBV5-1
j_call: TRBJ2-7
d_call: TRBD2

cdr3_nt: TGTGCCAGCAGCTGGGGCTTAAACACTGAAGCTTTCTTT
cdr3_aa: CASSWGLNTEAFF
clone_size: once
v_call: TRBV5-5
j_call: TRBJ1-1
d_call: NA

cdr3_nt: TGTGCCAGCAGCGAGGTGCATTTGGGCATTCAGTACTTC
cdr3_aa: CASSEVHLGIQYF
clone_size: NA
v_call: TRBV9
j_call: TRBJ2-4
d_call: NA

cdr3_nt: TGTGCCATCACAGGAGGGCCAATGGATACGCAGTATTTT
cdr3_aa: CAITGGPMDTQYF
clone_size: NA
v_call: TRBV10-3
j_call: TRBJ2-3
d_call: NA

cdr3_nt: TGTGCCACCTTTGGCGGGGAGCTGTTTTTT
cdr3_aa: CATFGGELFF
clone_size: NA
v_call: TRBV10-3
j_call: TRBJ2-2
d_call: NA

cdr3_nt: TGTGCCAGCAGTTTCCCCCGACAGCTGGGTAATTCACCCCTCCACTTT
cdr3_aa: CASSFPRQLGNSPLHF
clone_size: NA
v_call: TRBV28
j_call: TRBJ1-6
d_call: NA

cdr3_nt: TGTGCCAGCAGTTTGTTAATGAACAATCAGCCCCAGCATTTT
cdr3_aa: CASSLLMNNQPQHF
clone_size: NA
v_call: TRBV6-5
j_call: TRBJ1-5
d_call: NA

cdr3_nt: TGTGCCAGTAGGGGCTTGCTACCCACCGGGGAGCTGTTTTTT
cdr3_aa: CASRGLLPTGELFF
clone_size: once
v_call: TRBV19
j_call: TRBJ2-2
d_call: NA

cdr3_nt: TGTGCCAGTAGTATTCGCGACAGGGAGACAGATACGCAGTATTTT
cdr3_aa: CASSIRDRETDTQYF
clone_size: NA
v_call: TRBV19
j_call: TRBJ2-3
d_call: TRBD1

cdr3_nt: TGTGCCAGCAGATATCCACAAGAGGCGAACTTAGCCGGGGAGCTGTTTTTT
cdr3_aa: CASRYPQEANLAGELFF
clone_size: once
v_call: TRBV7-9
j_call: TRBJ2-2
d_call: NA

cdr3_nt: TGTGCCAGCAGTAGACAGGGGTTGGGGACCCAGTACTTC
cdr3_aa: CASSRQGLGTQYF
clone_size: NA
v_call: TRBV6-5
j_call: TRBJ2-5
d_call: TRBD1

cdr3_nt: TGTGCCAGTAGTTGGGGACAGATCTCTGGAAACACCATATATTTT
cdr3_aa: CASSWGQISGNTIYF
clone_size: NA
v_call: TRBV19
j_call: TRBJ1-3
d_call: TRBD1

cdr3_nt: TGTGCCAGTCGCAGGGGCTTCGGCTATGGCTACACCTTC
cdr3_aa: CASRRGFGYGYTF
clone_size: NA
v_call: TRBV12-3/TRBV12-4
j_call: TRBJ1-2
d_call: NA

cdr3_nt: TGTGCTAGTGGTTTGGCCCTTAGTGGGGACAGGGCCAACTATGGCTACACCTTC
cdr3_aa: CASGLALSGDRANYGYTF
clone_size: NA
v_call: TRBV12-5
j_call: TRBJ1-2
d_call: TRBD1

cdr3_nt: TGTGCCAGCAGCTTCGGGGCAGCGAACACTGAAGCTTTCTTT
cdr3_aa: CASSFGAANTEAFF
clone_size: NA
v_call: TRBV7-2
j_call: TRBJ1-1
d_call: NA

cdr3_nt: TGTGCCAGCAGTGATAACATGGTAGTCCCGACTGAAGCTTTCTTT
cdr3_aa: CASSDNMVVPTEAFF
clone_size: NA
v_call: TRBV6-1
j_call: TRBJ1-1
d_call: NA

cdr3_nt: TGCGCCAGCAGCCTTTGGGGGGAGGCCTACAATGAGCAGTTCTTC
cdr3_aa: CASSLWGEAYNEQFF
clone_size: NA
v_call: TRBV4-1
j_call: TRBJ2-1
d_call: NA

cdr3_nt: TGTGCCAGCAGCTTTTCAGGGCCTGGTGAAAAACTGTTTTTT
cdr3_aa: CASSFSGPGEKLFF
clone_size: NA
v_call: TRBV5-4
j_call: TRBJ1-4
d_call: NA

cdr3_nt: TGTGCCAGTCAGGACTTTCCGGGGGGATCACCCCTCCACTTT
cdr3_aa: CASQDFPGGSPLHF
clone_size: NA
v_call: TRBV19
j_call: TRBJ1-6
d_call: NA

cdr3_nt: TGTGCCATCGGCGGGACAGGGGGTTATGAGCAGTTCTTC
cdr3_aa: CAIGGTGGYEQFF
clone_size: NA
v_call: TRBV10-3
j_call: TRBJ2-1
d_call: TRBD1

cdr3_nt: TGTGCCAGCAGTCCGAATCCCCTCTTCTACGAGCAGTACTTC
cdr3_aa: CASSPNPLFYEQYF
clone_size: NA
v_call: TRBV6-5
j_call: TRBJ2-7
d_call: NA

cdr3_nt: TGCGCCAGCAGCTTCCTTACTCAGGGGAGCACCGGGGAGCTGTTTTTT
cdr3_aa: CASSFLTQGSTGELFF
clone_size: NA
v_call: TRBV5-1
j_call: TRBJ2-2
d_call: NA

cdr3_nt: TGTGCCACCAGCAGAGTAGCAGGGGTCACCGGGGAGCTGTTTTTT
cdr3_aa: CATSRVAGVTGELFF
clone_size: NA
v_call: TRBV15
j_call: TRBJ2-2
d_call: NA

cdr3_nt: TGTGCCAGCAGCGCGCTGGACGGCCCGGGGGCTTTCTTT
cdr3_aa: CASSALDGPGAFF
clone_size: NA
v_call: TRBV9
j_call: TRBJ1-1
d_call: NA

cdr3_nt: TGTGCCAGCAGTATAATACCCTTCTCCTACGAGCAGTACTTC
cdr3_aa: CASSIIPFSYEQYF
clone_size: NA
v_call: TRBV2
j_call: TRBJ2-7
d_call: NA

cdr3_nt: TGCGCCAGCAGCCCCGGGGCCCTAATTGGAAACACCATATATTTT
cdr3_aa: CASSPGALIGNTIYF
clone_size: NA
v_call: TRBV5-1
j_call: TRBJ1-3
d_call: NA